This entry concerns a single T cell receptor beta chain. This clonotype was picked up a small number of times. The antigen it binds to is not known. No much larger clonotype is one base removed from it; base qualities were not supplied. This sample is drawn from a study of T-cell reconstitution after alpha-beta-depleted transplantation in children (dated by TCRdb to about 2016). For context, the study as a whole: Using TCR repertoire profiling, the study quantitatively followed how T-cell immune reconstitution unfolded in children after TCRalphabeta/CD19-depleted allogeneic hematopoietic cell transplantation.

Reading the label with the study, this specimen's treatment or condition is: allogeneic hematopoietic cell transplantation with graft depleted of TCRalphabeta T cells and CD19 B cells. The children who served as transplant recipients had been given grafts of TCRalphabeta/CD19-depleted allogeneic hematopoietic cells. For CDR1 and CDR2, the germline V gene (reference sequence) lists DFQATT and SNEGSKA. V is shortened by 2 bases, J by 8 bases, and the region joining them spans 12 bases. The CDR3 holds 12 amino acids from the cysteine to the phenylalanine. The retained sequence is limited to the CDR3, 36 bases, with the frame set at the first base. What the authors observed across the whole study: The apparently early alphabetaT-cell count recovery about two months after transplant was reportedly dependent on only several hundred rapidly expanded clones derived from non-depleted graft cells. In some patients, the high TCRbeta diversity seen at day 60 was put down to recipient T cells and intrathymic progenitors that had survived conditioning. Over subsequent months, a decline in hyperexpanded clone frequencies was noted, and after one year, T-cell counts and TCRbeta diversity were mostly ascribed to newly produced T cells.

The method was PCR. Sequencer: Illumina HiSeq 2500. To normalize quantification of the TCRbeta repertoire, the TCR libraries were built with molecular barcoding that relied on unique molecular identifiers. Clones were called with MiXCR by TCRdb after fastp trimmed the public reads at Q25, and only in-frame beta chains were retained. Identical CDR3 proteins give one entry, which carries the most common genes and DNA. The sample table shows approximately 520,000 distinct CDR3 sequences, and approximately 10% are seen once. Jointly, the top ten make up 14% of the sample. The chain joins TRBV20-1 to TRBJ1-2, with the D gene not confidently named. The receptor comes from a female patient aged 2-9 years who had a stem cell transplant for aplastic anemia, so the T cells may come from the graft donor. The source was PBMCs, mostly from graft donor cells, collected 180 days after TCRalphabeta/CD19-depleted stem cell transplant. The nucleotide sequence is TGCAGTGCTAGAATAGGGAACGAGGGCTACACCTTC. It translates to CSARIGNEGYTF.